A selection of T cell receptor beta chains follows, all from one sample in a study of cytomegalovirus exposure and HLA in healthy donors. Sequencing was performed with immunoSEQ multiplex PCR; in TCRdb, only in-frame clones are kept and a portion is missing. The table gives roughly 80,000 clones; the top ten clones make up 1.1% of it. Sequencing was done on a sample of PBMCs. These receptors came from a woman aged 25 to 39 in good health and CMV-seronegative. CDR3s include the opening cysteine and the closing phenylalanine or tryptophan. The D gene is left open where the match is weak.

D: -; J: TRBJ2-1; V: TRBV5-1; length: 14; CDR3: CASSVQSSYNEQFF; DNA: TGCGCCAGCAGCGTACAGAGCTCCTACAATGAGCAGTTCTTC
D: TRBD1; J: TRBJ1-6; V: TRBV5-1; length: 15; CDR3: CASSLGTGDGSPLHF; DNA: TGCGCCAGCAGCTTGGGCACAGGGGATGGTTCACCCCTCCACTTT
D: -; J: TRBJ2-5; V: TRBV18; length: 16; CDR3: CASSPVGLATKETQYF; DNA: TGTGCCAGCTCCCCCGTGGGGCTAGCGACAAAAGAGACCCAGTACTTC
D: TRBD1; J: TRBJ2-2; V: TRBV10-1; length: 15; CDR3: CASSDARQGSGELFF; DNA: TGCGCCAGCAGTGATGCCAGACAGGGGTCCGGGGAGCTGTTTTTT
D: TRBD2; J: TRBJ2-3; V: TRBV4-2; length: 20; CDR3: CASSRRNPSGPPSPTDTQYF; DNA: TGTGCCAGCAGCCGTAGGAACCCTAGCGGGCCCCCATCGCCCACAGATACGCAGTATTTT
D: TRBD1; J: TRBJ1-3; V: TRBV2; length: 17; CDR3: CASDHNRDSASGNTIYF; DNA: TGTGCCAGCGACCACAACCGGGACAGTGCCTCTGGAAACACCATATATTTT
D: TRBD1; J: TRBJ2-7; V: TRBV5-1; length: 15; CDR3: CASSPGTGISYEQYF; DNA: TGCGCCAGCAGCCCCGGGACAGGGATCTCCTACGAGCAGTACTTC
D: TRBD2; J: TRBJ2-2; V: TRBV7-2; length: 15; CDR3: CASSRGSGNTGELFF; DNA: TGTGCCAGCAGCCGCGGGAGCGGTAACACCGGGGAGCTGTTTTTT
D: -; J: TRBJ1-2; V: TRBV30; length: 12; CDR3: CAWSLGGYGYTF; DNA: TGTGCCTGGAGTCTAGGGGGTTATGGCTACACCTTC
D: -; J: TRBJ1-1; V: TRBV6-5; length: 14; CDR3: CASSYGQLNTEAFF; DNA: TGTGCCAGCAGTTACGGCCAACTGAACACTGAAGCTTTCTTT
D: -; J: TRBJ2-2; V: TRBV27; length: 12; CDR3: CASSFNAGELFF; DNA: TGTGCCAGCAGTTTCAATGCCGGGGAGCTGTTTTTT
D: -; J: TRBJ1-1; V: TRBV19; length: 13; CDR3: CASSTQTATEAFF; DNA: TGTGCCAGTAGTACCCAGACAGCTACGGAAGCTTTCTTT
D: -; J: TRBJ1-5; V: TRBV7-9; length: 13; CDR3: CASSFGGNQPQHF; DNA: TGTGCCAGCAGCTTCGGAGGGAATCAGCCCCAGCATTTT
D: TRBD1; J: TRBJ2-1; V: TRBV4-2; length: 16; CDR3: CASSQLPGQGDNEQFF; DNA: TGTGCCAGCAGCCAGCTCCCGGGACAGGGGGACAATGAGCAGTTCTTC
D: TRBD2; J: TRBJ2-6; V: TRBV4-1; length: 17; CDR3: CASSQDLGGAGANVLTF; DNA: TGCGCCAGCAGCCAAGATCTCGGGGGGGCTGGGGCCAACGTCCTGACTTTC
D: TRBD1; J: TRBJ1-2; V: TRBV13; length: 15; CDR3: CASRSPGQEPYGYTF; DNA: TGTGCCAGCAGATCACCGGGACAGGAGCCTTATGGCTACACCTTC
D: -; J: TRBJ2-3; V: TRBV30; length: 11; CDR3: CASTSVDTQYF; DNA: TGTGCAAGTACTAGTGTAGATACGCAGTATTTT
D: TRBD2; J: TRBJ2-7; V: TRBV4-1; length: 16; CDR3: CASSQGGSGGTYEQYF; DNA: TGCGCCAGCAGCCAAGGGGGTAGCGGGGGCACCTACGAGCAGTACTTC
D: TRBD2; J: TRBJ2-1; V: TRBV25-1; length: 15; CDR3: CASSDRLAGVDEQFF; DNA: TGTGCCAGCAGTGATCGTCTAGCGGGAGTCGATGAGCAGTTCTTC
D: TRBD1; J: TRBJ2-2; V: TRBV28; length: 16; CDR3: CASRPRQGTNTGELFF; DNA: TGTGCCAGCAGACCAAGACAGGGTACGAACACCGGGGAGCTGTTTTTT
D: -; J: TRBJ1-2; V: TRBV10-3; length: 14; CDR3: CAISESAGNYGYTF; DNA: TGTGCCATCAGTGAGTCCGCAGGGAACTATGGCTACACCTTC
D: -; J: TRBJ2-5; V: TRBV30; length: 16; CDR3: CAWSLQREAAGETQYF; DNA: TGTGCCTGGAGTCTTCAGAGGGAGGCAGCCGGAGAGACCCAGTACTTC
D: TRBD1; J: TRBJ2-1; V: TRBV2; length: 14; CDR3: CASRGTGVNNEQFF; DNA: TGTGCCAGCAGGGGGACAGGGGTTAACAATGAGCAGTTCTTC
D: -; J: TRBJ2-3; V: TRBV18; length: 15; CDR3: CASSPEEGRTDTQYF; DNA: TGTGCCAGCTCACCAGAGGAGGGTCGGACAGATACGCAGTATTTT
D: TRBD2; J: TRBJ2-3; V: TRBV5-4; length: 16; CDR3: CASRFSGGVIPDTQYF; DNA: TGTGCCAGCAGGTTTAGCGGGGGGGTTATCCCAGATACGCAGTATTTT
D: -; J: TRBJ1-2; V: TRBV11-2; length: 17; CDR3: CASSLANEATSNYGYTF; DNA: TGTGCCAGCAGCTTAGCTAATGAGGCAACCTCTAACTATGGCTACACCTTC
D: -; J: TRBJ2-5; V: TRBV28; length: 13; CDR3: CASSLYSQETQYF; DNA: TGTGCCAGCAGTTTGTACAGTCAGGAGACCCAGTACTTC
D: -; J: TRBJ2-1; V: TRBV4-2; length: 15; CDR3: CASSQELAAYDEQFF; DNA: TGTGCCAGCAGCCAAGAATTAGCAGCTTACGATGAGCAGTTCTTC
D: TRBD2; J: TRBJ2-1; V: TRBV2; length: 17; CDR3: CASSEIRLADSYNEQFF; DNA: TGTGCCAGCAGTGAAATTCGACTAGCGGACTCCTACAATGAGCAGTTCTTC
D: -; J: TRBJ1-2; V: TRBV19; length: 17; CDR3: CASSTRGPGGEALGYTF; DNA: TGTGCCAGTAGTACCCGTGGCCCGGGGGGCGAGGCACTTGGCTACACCTTC
D: TRBD1; J: TRBJ1-2; V: TRBV5-4; length: 14; CDR3: CASSLGDRVGGYTF; DNA: TGTGCCAGCAGCTTAGGGGACAGGGTTGGTGGCTACACCTTC
D: -; J: TRBJ1-5; V: TRBV7-8; length: 14; CDR3: CASSRLGQGQPQHF; DNA: TGTGCCAGCAGTCGCCTGGGGCAGGGCCAGCCCCAGCATTTT
D: TRBD2; J: TRBJ2-1; V: TRBV7-2; length: 15; CDR3: CASSLWGLAGDEQFF; DNA: TGTGCCAGCAGCTTATGGGGACTAGCGGGGGATGAGCAGTTCTTC
D: -; J: TRBJ2-7; V: TRBV5-1; length: 14; CDR3: CASSWGPDRPEQYF; DNA: TGCGCCAGCAGCTGGGGCCCCGACAGGCCCGAGCAGTACTTC
D: -; J: TRBJ2-7; V: TRBV27; length: 13; CDR3: CASRPTSLYEQYF; DNA: TGTGCCAGCAGGCCGACTAGTCTCTACGAGCAGTACTTC
D: TRBD1; J: TRBJ1-2; V: TRBV6-5; length: 15; CDR3: CASSSKGGWGYGYTF; DNA: TGTGCCAGCAGTTCCAAAGGGGGCTGGGGCTATGGCTACACCTTC
D: TRBD1; J: TRBJ1-3; V: TRBV30; length: 13; CDR3: CAWQGGTGHTIYF; DNA: TGTGCCTGGCAGGGGGGTACGGGACACACCATATATTTT
D: TRBD2; J: TRBJ2-7; V: TRBV6-1; length: 15; CDR3: CASTWGLAGDYEQYF; DNA: TGTGCCAGCACCTGGGGGCTAGCGGGAGATTACGAGCAGTACTTC
D: -; J: TRBJ1-1; V: TRBV30; length: 13; CDR3: CAWSPPWRTEAFF; DNA: TGTGCCTGGAGTCCCCCATGGAGAACTGAAGCTTTCTTT
D: -; J: TRBJ1-2; V: TRBV6-5; length: 13; CDR3: CASSQDTYYGYTF; DNA: TGTGCCAGCAGTCAGGACACATACTATGGCTACACCTTC
D: TRBD1; J: TRBJ1-1; V: TRBV19; length: 17; CDR3: CASSMVEVRGRNTEAFF; DNA: TGTGCCAGTAGTATGGTTGAAGTAAGGGGGCGGAACACTGAAGCTTTCTTT
D: TRBD2; J: TRBJ2-1; V: TRBV9; length: 15; CDR3: CASSVGLAGANEQFF; DNA: TGTGCCAGCAGCGTGGGCCTAGCGGGGGCCAATGAGCAGTTCTTC
D: -; J: TRBJ1-1; V: TRBV6-6; length: 12; CDR3: CASGRLNTEAFF; DNA: TGTGCCAGCGGGAGGTTGAACACTGAAGCTTTCTTT
D: -; J: TRBJ1-5; V: TRBV5-5; length: 14; CDR3: CASSLGGLGQPQHF; DNA: TGTGCCAGCAGCTTGGGGGGGCTAGGTCAGCCCCAGCATTTT
D: TRBD1; J: TRBJ2-7; V: TRBV6-5; length: 15; CDR3: CASRGPGQGPYEQYF; DNA: TGTGCCAGCAGGGGACCGGGACAGGGTCCCTACGAGCAGTACTTC
D: -; J: TRBJ2-5; V: TRBV29-1; length: 12; CDR3: CSVVQGGETQYF; DNA: TGCAGCGTTGTACAGGGTGGAGAGACCCAGTACTTC
D: -; J: TRBJ1-5; V: TRBV27; length: 14; CDR3: CASSITGPNQPQHF; DNA: TGTGCCAGCAGTATTACAGGGCCGAATCAGCCCCAGCATTTT
D: -; J: TRBJ2-1; V: TRBV5-1; length: 16; CDR3: CASSSEDLPTRNEQFF; DNA: TGCGCCAGCAGCTCAGAAGATCTCCCTACGAGGAATGAGCAGTTCTTC
D: TRBD1; J: TRBJ2-6; V: TRBV6-5; length: 15; CDR3: CASSYDRAGANVLTF; DNA: TGTGCCAGCAGTTACGACAGGGCCGGGGCCAACGTCCTGACTTTC
D: -; J: TRBJ2-1; V: TRBV4-1; length: 14; CDR3: CASSPRGLANEQFF; DNA: TGCGCCAGCAGCCCCCGAGGGCTAGCCAATGAGCAGTTCTTC
D: -; J: TRBJ2-7; V: TRBV6-5; length: 13; CDR3: CASTTGLGGEQYF; DNA: TGTGCCAGCACCACAGGTTTGGGAGGCGAGCAGTACTTC
D: TRBD2; J: TRBJ2-2; V: TRBV2; length: 15; CDR3: CASSGLAGTTGELFF; DNA: TGTGCCAGCAGTGGGCTAGCGGGCACCACCGGGGAGCTGTTTTTT
D: -; J: TRBJ1-1; V: TRBV14; length: 14; CDR3: CASSPTGRGTEAFF; DNA: TGTGCCAGCAGCCCAACAGGGAGAGGGACTGAAGCTTTCTTT
D: -; J: TRBJ1-1; V: TRBV12-5; length: 13; CDR3: CASGRIGSTEAFF; DNA: TGTGCTAGTGGTCGAATAGGGAGCACTGAAGCTTTCTTT
D: TRBD1; J: TRBJ1-6; V: TRBV18; length: 16; CDR3: CASSPSGAQGMSPLHF; DNA: TGTGCCAGCTCACCCTCAGGCGCACAGGGGATGTCACCCCTCCACTTT